The clone carrying this TCR beta chain was seen a handful of times. Its antigen is not known. This sample stems from a study of cytomegalovirus exposure and HLA in healthy donors. The PCR used 60 Vbeta and 13 Jbeta primers. Repertoires were generated with immunoSEQ multiplex PCR, while TCRdb's copy carries only in-frame clones and drops some. The table records around 150,000 clones, less than 80% of them present only once. The CDR3 covers 17 residues. CDR1 and CDR2 from the germline V gene are SNHLY and FYNNEI. Trimming pared 6 bases from V and 1 base from J, leaving 20 bases between. Study outcomes and limitations: In an earlier analysis, in 587 donors, most V segments appeared productive either ~87% or ~30% of the time.

The sequencing input was PBMCs. The genes are TRBV2 and TRBJ2-3, with D possibly TRBD1 on 6 matching bases. The TCR comes from a man between 40 and 49 years old in good health and CMV-seronegative. CDR3 coding DNA: TGTGCCAGCAGGACGGGACAAGCCGTAGGTGGCACAGATACGCAGTATTTT. Residues: CASRTGQAVGGTDTQYF. The full variable domain, rest sourced from reference TRBV2 and TRBJ2-3, is EPEVTQTPSHQVTQMGQEVILRCVPISNHLYFYWYRQILGQKVEFLVSFYNNEISEKSEIFDDQFSVERPDGSNFTLKIRSTKLEDSAMYFCASRTGQAVGGTDTQYFGPGTRLTVL.